What follows are 30 T cell receptor beta chains derived from one specimen sequenced in a study of post-analysis software for immune sequencing data. TCR beta cDNA libraries had unique molecular identifiers. One entry per CDR3 protein, called by TCRdb with MiXCR from the PCR reads. The data contain about 160,000 distinct CDR3 sequences, 35% to 40% of them singletons. The sample consisted of blood, taken after autologous hematopoietic stem cell transplantation. These receptors all stem from a girl aged 10 to 17 with multiple sclerosis.

This clonotype came up once. The chain links TRBV28 to TRBJ2-1; weak D call: TRBD1 (5 bases). Trimming removed 0 bases from V and 15 bases from J, with 15 bases in between. The CDR3 is 13 residues long. Germline V CDR1 and CDR2: MDHEN, SYDVKM. In DNA form, the CDR3 reads TGTGCCAGCAGTTTATGCGTTGGACAAAAGCCGTTCTTC. Translation gives CASSLCVGQKPFF.

This clonotype was recorded a few times. This chain connects TRBV12-3 or TRBV12-4 to TRBJ2-3, with no clear D. Trimming took off 6 bases at V and 3 bases at J, with 7 bases between the two ends. CDR3 size: 12 residues. This CDR3 reads CASRERTDTQYF. DNA of the CDR3: TGTGCCAGCAGGGAACGGACAGATACGCAGTATTTT.

This clonotype was seen more than once but under ten times. The chain is built from TRBV6-1 and TRBJ2-2; D is undetermined. V shed 10 bases and J shed 8 bases, with 11 bases lying between them. Germline V CDR1 and CDR2: MNHNS, SASEGT. The CDR3 length is 11 residues. CDR3 sequence: CATEWEGELFF. The CDR3 DNA reads TGTGCCACCGAATGGGAAGGGGAGCTGTTTTTT.

This clonotype was recorded a few times. This chain uses TRBV29-1 with TRBJ2-1, with TRBD2 identical over 7 bases. The CDR3 consists of 12 residues. CDR1 and CDR2 (germline): SQVTM, ANQGSEA. V shed 3 bases and J 8 bases; nucleotides not matched to a gene: 4. The CDR3 is CSVEGGGYEQFF. The CDR3 bases are TGCAGCGTTGAGGGGGGGGGTTATGAGCAGTTCTTC.

This sequence joins TRBV7-3 and TRBJ1-1; no clear D gene. The CDR3 runs to 14 residues. Per germline, CDR1 SGHTA and CDR2 FQGTGA. The V end lost 0 bases, the J end lost 5 bases, and 10 bases lay between the germline ends. Here the CDR3 DNA reads TGTGCCAGCAGCTTAACAGGGCCAGGAACTGAAGCTTTCTTT. It yields the protein CASSLTGPGTEAFF. The full variable domain, completed using reference TRBV7-3 and TRBJ1-1, is GAGVSQTPSNKVTEKGKYVELRCDPISGHTALYWYRQSLGQGPEFLIYFQGTGAADDSGLPNDRFFAVRPEGSVSTLKIQRTERGDSAVYLCASSLTGPGTEAFFGQGTRLTVV.

This clonotype has a handful of counts. The gene calls are TRBV20-1 and TRBJ2-1, with TRBD2 as a possible D gene (6 bases). This CDR3 region has 15 residues. The V end lost 6 bases, the J end lost 1 base, and 16 bases lay between the germline ends. From germline, CDR1 is DFQATT and CDR2 SNEGSKA (reference sequence). The CDR3 sequence is CSALLLSGSYNEQFF. The CDR3 bases are TGCAGTGCCCTCCTTTTGAGCGGGTCCTACAATGAGCAGTTCTTC.

The chain links TRBV7-8 to TRBJ1-2; 7 bases are shared with TRBD1. The germline gives CDR1 SGHVS, CDR2 FQNEAQ. V dropped 5 bases and J dropped 3; count of bases not matched to a gene: 9. The CDR3 extends over 15 amino acids. CDR3 coding DNA: TGTGCCAGCAGCGTGATCCGGGACAGCCACTATGGCTACACCTTC. The encoded protein is CASSVIRDSHYGYTF.

V usage is TRBV12-3 or TRBV12-4 and J usage is TRBJ1-2; D remains ambiguous. This CDR3 contains 12 residues. V lost 3 bases, J lost 6 bases, and 8 bases lay in between. The CDR3 DNA reads TGTGCCAGCAGTTTGGCCAAACATGGCTACACCTTC. Translating it yields CASSLAKHGYTF.

The CDR3 DNA reads as TGCGCCAGCAGCTCTCGGGGGCAAGAGACCCAGTACTTC. Amino acids: CASSSRGQETQYF. This chain joins TRBV5-1 and TRBJ2-5; possible D gene TRBD2, 6 bases. V was shortened by 3 bases and J by 2 bases, with 8 bases between the two germline ends. The CDR3 runs to 13 residues. In germline, CDR1 is SGHRS, CDR2 YFSETQ.

This clonotype was observed a handful of times. CDR3 in DNA: TGTGCCAGCAGTTTAAACGGGAACTCTGGAAACACCATATATTTT. It codes for CASSLNGNSGNTIYF. The chain recombines TRBV27 with TRBJ1-3; D uncertain. CDR3 length: 15 amino acids. The V gene's germline CDR1 is MNHEY and CDR2 SMNVEV (reference sequence). V lost 2 bases to trimming and J lost 0 bases, with 8 bases between them.

The rearrangement links TRBV12-3 or TRBV12-4 to TRBJ2-3, with D unresolved. The CDR3 length is 15 residues. V lost 2 bases and J lost 0, with 9 bases in between. The CDR3 sequence is CASSLIVGSTDTQYF. In DNA form, the CDR3 reads TGTGCCAGCAGTTTAATAGTCGGGAGCACAGATACGCAGTATTTT.

J is TRBJ2-1 and V is TRBV20-1; 11 nucleotides align to TRBD2. This CDR3 is built from 17 residues. The V and J ends lost 3 bases and 2 bases, in that order; junction bases with no gene match: 9. The germline V gene encodes CDR1 DFQATT and CDR2 SNEGSKA (reference sequence). For the CDR3, the DNA is TGCAGTGCTAGGGTTAGCGGGAGGGCCGGGCCCTACAATGAGCAGTTCTTC. This gives the protein CSARVSGRAGPYNEQFF.

Comment on this clonotype: The junction shows a germline mismatch at one end, possibly a read error. The V gene is TRBV12-3 or TRBV12-4, the J gene TRBJ1-4; D unresolved. This CDR3 is 15 amino acids long. CDR3 DNA sequence: TGTGCCAGCAGTTTTAGAACTGCAACTAATGAAAAACGGTTTTTT. This codes for CASSFRTATNEKRFF.

This clonotype was observed a single time. This likely comes from a read error, as the CDR3 has no conserved phenylalanine or tryptophan at its end. The rearrangement uses TRBV2 and TRBJ2-1, with 7 bases identical to TRBD2. J gave up 4 bases and V 1 base, and 4 bases lay outside the gene matches. The germline gives CDR1 SNHLY, CDR2 FYNNEI. CDR3 length equals 15 residues. The CDR3 region is CASSEDAGAYNEQFC. The CDR3 DNA follows: TGTGCCAGCAGTGAAGACGCGGGAGCTTACAATGAGCAGTTCTGC.

The chain uses TRBV20-1 and TRBJ2-1; 9 bases match TRBD2. This CDR3 is built from 19 residues. Germline V gene lookup returns CDR1 DFQATT and CDR2 SNEGSKA (reference sequence). Losses at the gene ends were 0 bases for V and 4 bases for J; bases not matched to a gene: 16. The CDR3 DNA is TGCAGTGCTAGAGATGCAACCCCAGGCCCGCTAGCGGGGTACAATGAGCAGTTCTTC. Amino acid sequence: CSARDATPGPLAGYNEQFF.

This clonotype was found a few times. The chain uses TRBV27 and TRBJ2-5; D perhaps matches TRBD1 (5 bases). With the DNA end fitting TRBJ2-7 better, the J assignment may be wrong. CDR3 length: 13 amino acids. From germline, CDR1 is MNHEY and CDR2 SMNVEV (reference sequence). For the CDR3, the DNA is TGTGCCAGCAGTCGAGACAGCCATTACGAGCAGTACTTC. Its translation: CASSRDSHYEQYF.

This chain joins TRBV6-5 and TRBJ2-1; a weak D match, TRBD2 (6 bases). Trimming removed 5 bases at V and 7 bases at J, with 18 bases between. Germline assignment: CDR1 MNHEY and CDR2 SVGAGI. The length of the CDR3 is 15 residues. The CDR3 sequence is CASSALRESANEQFF. As DNA, the CDR3 is TGTGCCAGCAGTGCCCTCCGGGAGAGCGCTAATGAGCAGTTCTTC.

The chain joins TRBV7-9 to TRBJ1-2; D may be TRBD1 (5 bases). The CDR3 totals 13 residues. Germline loops: CDR1 SEHNR, CDR2 FQNEAQ (reference sequence). Trimming shortened V by 0 bases and J by 7 bases, and 9 bases separated the two germline ends. The CDR3 sequence: CASSLAWDAGYTF. Here the CDR3 DNA reads TGTGCCAGCAGCTTAGCGTGGGACGCTGGCTACACCTTC.

This rearrangement joins TRBV27 to TRBJ2-7; perhaps TRBD1 as D (6 bases). Germline assignment: CDR1 MNHEY and CDR2 SMNVEV (reference sequence). Trimming removed 6 bases at V and 2 bases at J, with 17 bases between. The CDR3 sequence is 15 residues long. For the CDR3, the DNA is TGTGCCAGCAGCGTAACGGGACACTCAGCCTACGAGCAGTACTTC. Protein product: CASSVTGHSAYEQYF.

The rearrangement links TRBV12-3 or TRBV12-4 to TRBJ2-1; unclear D gene. Trimming pared 10 bases from V and 10 bases from J, leaving 11 bases between. CDR3 length: 10 amino acids. DNA of the CDR3: TGTGCCACTACCTCGGGCGAGCAGTTCTTC. It yields the protein CATTSGEQFF.

This sequence joins TRBV19 and TRBJ2-7, with TRBD2 identical over 8 bases. The end of the DNA fits TRBJ2-5 better, so the J call may be wrong. Germline CDR1 reads LNHDA; CDR2 reads SQIVND (reference sequence). This CDR3 has 16 residues. The CDR3 here is CASSIVLAGKQETQYF. In DNA form, the CDR3 reads TGTGCCAGTAGTATTGTGCTAGCGGGCAAACAAGAGACCCAGTACTTC.

There are a few counts of this clonotype. The chain employs TRBV5-1 and TRBJ2-7, with a possible D match to TRBD2 (5 bases). The CDR3 runs to 13 residues. The V and J ends lost 5 bases and 5 bases respectively, with 14 bases between them. The germline gives CDR1 SGHRS, CDR2 YFSETQ. In DNA form, the CDR3 reads TGCGCCAGCAGAAGGGAGTCGATCAACGAGCAGTACTTC. This encodes CASRRESINEQYF.

The V gene is TRBV2, the J gene TRBJ2-3; weak D call: TRBD1 (7 bases). Trimming removed 4 bases from V and 1 base from J, with 15 bases in between. There are 16 residues in the CDR3. From germline, CDR1 is SNHLY and CDR2 FYNNEI. This chain's CDR3 is CASSVHRGGRTDTQYF. CDR3 DNA sequence: TGTGCCAGCAGTGTACACAGGGGAGGTCGCACAGATACGCAGTATTTT.

This clonotype was detected a few times. The rearrangement uses TRBV5-8 and TRBJ2-1; D not certain. V was shortened by 0 bases and J by 8 bases, with 3 bases between the two germline ends. The CDR3 length is 11 residues. The germline CDR1 and CDR2 sequences are SGHTS and YDEGEE. CDR3 region: CASSLGYEQFF. In DNA, the CDR3 is TGTGCCAGCAGCTTGGGGTATGAGCAGTTCTTC.

V and J are TRBV7-2 and TRBJ2-7; 8 nucleotides align to TRBD1. Germline V CDR1 and CDR2: SGHTA, FQGNSA. This CDR3 region has 15 residues. Germline trimming cut 5 bases from V and 2 bases from J; bases unmatched to any gene: 8. CDR3 nucleotide sequence: TGTGCCAGCAGCACTCGACAGGGGACCACCTACGAGCAGTACTTC. Residues: CASSTRQGTTYEQYF.

This clonotype was picked up a small number of times. The chain employs TRBV9 and TRBJ2-1; TRBD2 matches 7 bases. V lost 7 bases, J lost 7 bases, and 11 bases stayed unmatched. In germline, CDR1 is SGDLS, CDR2 YYNGEE. CDR3 length: 14 amino acids. Written as DNA, the CDR3 is TGTGCCAGCTCCGAGAGCGGGACCAAAAATGAGCAGTTCTTC. This encodes CASSESGTKNEQFF.

The chain links TRBV20-1 to TRBJ2-1, with TRBD1 matching over 7 bases. Germline V gene lookup returns CDR1 DFQATT and CDR2 SNEGSKA (reference sequence). Trimming cost V 0 bases and J 0 bases; bases outside gene matches: 8. The length of the CDR3 is 17 residues. In DNA form, the CDR3 reads TGCAGTGCTAGAGATACAGGGGCCTTAAGCTCCTACAATGAGCAGTTCTTC. Protein product: CSARDTGALSSYNEQFF.

This clonotype was found a few times. This chain uses TRBV14 with TRBJ2-7; tentative D call: TRBD2 (5 bases). Germline lookup yields CDR1 SGHDN and CDR2 FVKESK. Trimming cost V 0 bases and J 4 bases, with 10 bases left between them. The CDR3 covers 14 residues. In DNA, the CDR3 is TGTGCCAGCAGCCAAGACGTCAGGAGGTACGAGCAGTACTTC. It specifies CASSQDVRRYEQYF.

The chain recombines TRBV13 with TRBJ2-1; TRBD2 might be the D (6 bases). Germline-derived CDR1 and CDR2 are PRHDT and FYEKMQ (reference sequence). The CDR3 is 16 residues long. Trimming left V 1 base short and J 4 bases short, with 14 bases between. The CDR3 spells CASSLVGGYPYNEQFF. The DNA for the CDR3 is TGTGCCAGCAGCTTAGTTGGGGGGTACCCTTACAATGAGCAGTTCTTC.

The CDR3 bases are TGTGCCAGCAGAGGGGGGGGCGCGTATGGCTACACCTTC. Translated, it gives CASRGGGAYGYTF. The rearrangement uses TRBV12-3 or TRBV12-4 and TRBJ1-2; TRBD1 might be the D (6 bases). V lost 6 bases and J lost 5, with 13 bases in between. The CDR3 sequence is 13 residues long.